This TCR beta chain is drawn from a study of T-cell reconstitution after alpha-beta-depleted transplantation in children (dated by TCRdb to 2016 to 2017). For the study in its entirety: The study quantitatively tracked T-cell immune reconstitution after TCRalphabeta/CD19-depleted allogeneic hematopoietic cell transplantation in children using TCR repertoire profiling. Overall study outcomes, separate from this receptor: The apparently early alphabetaT-cell count recovery about two months after transplant was reportedly dependent on only several hundred rapidly expanded clones derived from non-depleted graft cells. In some patients, the high TCRbeta diversity seen at day 60 was put down to recipient T cells and intrathymic progenitors that had survived conditioning. Over subsequent months, a decline in hyperexpanded clone frequencies was noted, and after one year, T-cell counts and TCRbeta diversity were mostly ascribed to newly produced T cells.

Libraries were built with PCR. TCRdb records Illumina HiSeq 2500 as the sequencer. TCR libraries were prepared with molecular barcoding, using unique molecular identifiers to normalize TCRbeta repertoire quantification. The public reads were reanalyzed by TCRdb: fastp trimming at Q25, MiXCR alignment, in-frame beta chains only. Rows merge per CDR3 protein into single entries with the most common DNA and genes. Within this sample are some 120,000 distinct CDR3 sequences, with about a tenth of them counted one time only. Clones ranked in the top ten supply about 24% of the sample. The label giving this sample's treatment or condition can be read as: allogeneic hematopoietic cell transplantation with graft depleted of TCRalphabeta T cells and CD19 B cells. The transplant recipients were children given TCRalphabeta/CD19-depleted allogeneic hematopoietic cell grafts. Germline trimming: 6 bases from V, 4 bases from J; junction bases outside gene matches: 9. The CDR3 contains 15 residues, cysteine and phenylalanine counted. Kept here is only the CDR3 DNA, which spans 45 bases and is read in frame from base 1. Per the germline V gene (reference sequence), LNHDA is the CDR1 and SQIVND is the CDR2.

This clonotype has just a few counts. Its antigen target is currently unknown. Within one base of it there is no much larger clone, and no base qualities were kept. The specimen was PBMCs, mostly from graft donor cells, collected 180 days after TCRalphabeta/CD19-depleted stem cell transplant. The sequence links TRBV19 to TRBJ1-3; TRBD1 agrees with 7 junctional bases. The clonotype was recovered from a girl under two years old who had a stem cell transplant for combined immunodeficiency, so the T cells may come from the graft donor. This receptor carries the CDR3 CASSPDRVEGNTIYF. The DNA is TGTGCCAGTAGCCCTGACAGGGTGGAAGGAAACACCATATATTTT.